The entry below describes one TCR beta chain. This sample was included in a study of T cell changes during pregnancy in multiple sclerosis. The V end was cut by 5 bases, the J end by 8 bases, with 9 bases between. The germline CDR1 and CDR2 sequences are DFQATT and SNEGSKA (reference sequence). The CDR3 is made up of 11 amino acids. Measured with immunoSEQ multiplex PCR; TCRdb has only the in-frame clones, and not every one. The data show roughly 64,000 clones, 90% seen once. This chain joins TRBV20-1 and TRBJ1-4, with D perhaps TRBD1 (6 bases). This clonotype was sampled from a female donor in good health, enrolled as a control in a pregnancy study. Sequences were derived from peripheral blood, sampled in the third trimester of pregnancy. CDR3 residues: CSAQDREKLFF. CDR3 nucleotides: TGCAGTGCTCAGGACAGAGAAAAACTGTTTTTT.